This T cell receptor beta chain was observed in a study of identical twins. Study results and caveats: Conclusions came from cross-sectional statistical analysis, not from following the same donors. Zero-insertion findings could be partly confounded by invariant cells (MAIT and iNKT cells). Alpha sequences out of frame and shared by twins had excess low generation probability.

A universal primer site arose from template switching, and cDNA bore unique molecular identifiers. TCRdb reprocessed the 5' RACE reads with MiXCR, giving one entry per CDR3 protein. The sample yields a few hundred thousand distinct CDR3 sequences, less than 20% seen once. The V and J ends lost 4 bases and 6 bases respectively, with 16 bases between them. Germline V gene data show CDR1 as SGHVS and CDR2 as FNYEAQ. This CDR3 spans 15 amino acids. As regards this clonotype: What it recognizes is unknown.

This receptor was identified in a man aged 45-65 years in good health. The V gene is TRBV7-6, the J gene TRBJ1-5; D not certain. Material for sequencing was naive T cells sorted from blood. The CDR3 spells CASSSGPQEGQPQHF. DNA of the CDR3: TGTGCCAGCAGCTCGGGCCCTCAGGAGGGTCAGCCCCAGCATTTT. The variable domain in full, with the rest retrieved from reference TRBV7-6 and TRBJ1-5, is GAGVSQSPRYKVTKRGQDVALRCDPISGHVSLYWYRQALGQGPEFLTYFNYEAQQDKSGLPNDRFSAERPEGSISTLTIQRTEQRDSAMYRCASSSGPQEGQPQHFGDGTRLSIL.